This T cell receptor (beta chain) was captured in a study of blood T cell repertoires in COVID-19. For the study at large: Whether acute or convalescent, the COVID-19 samples came from the United States, Italy and Spain. The analysed material was cDNA or gDNA that came from T cells, B-cell-depleted T cells, or PBMCs.

As concerns this clone: Relative to the germline gene, one junction end is altered; a read error may explain this.

This CDR3 region has 15 residues. Germline CDR1 reads KGHSH; CDR2 reads LQKENI. Authors' analysis steps: Nucleated cell number was recorded as an estimate derived from reference gene primer amplification. This table comes from immunoSEQ multiplex PCR, and its TCRdb copy is limited to in-frame clones, with some not included. The D gene and trimming were derived from the DNA, and the V and J assignments and clone size from that table. The data show roughly 28,000 clones, around 90% seen once. The material sequenced was peripheral blood. The V call is TRBV18, the J call TRBJ2-5; 9 positions match TRBD1. The clonotype originates from a woman in her forties or fifties with active COVID-19. The CDR3 spells CASSPGTGRGEAQYF. In DNA form, the CDR3 reads TGTGCCAGCTCACCCGGGACAGGGAGAGGAGAGGCCCAGTACTTC.